The 28 T cell receptor beta chains below all came from one sample that was sequenced in a study of T cells after yellow fever vaccination. TCRdb used MiXCR to reprocess the 5' RACE reads, holding one entry per CDR3 protein. Here the sample spans 300,000 to 400,000 distinct CDR3 sequences, roughly 6.1% being singletons. Sequenced material: PBMCs, taken 5 days after the yellow fever booster vaccination. The receptors were sampled from a man between 25 and 39 years old who received the YFV17D yellow fever vaccine.

This clonotype was counted only a few times. The CDR3 nucleotides are TGCAGCGTTGATCATGGCAGAGCAGGGAACACTGAAGCTTTCTTT. This gives the protein CSVDHGRAGNTEAFF. The V and J genes are TRBV29-1 and TRBJ1-1; unclear D gene. Germline CDR1 SQVTM, CDR2 ANQGSEA. The V gene lost 3 bases and the J gene lost 1 base, with 15 bases spanning the gap. The CDR3 totals 15 residues.

The chain recombines TRBV7-8 with TRBJ2-1; the match to TRBD2 covers 8 bases. The ends lost 5 bases at V and 5 bases at J; junction bases unmatched: 11. The CDR3 has 16 amino acids. CDR1 and CDR2 (germline): SGHVS, FQNEAQ. The CDR3 DNA follows: TGTGCCAGCAGCCCCTGGGGGGGACTAGAAAACAATGAGCAGTTCTTC. The encoded protein is CASSPWGGLENNEQFF.

V usage is TRBV23-1 and J usage is TRBJ2-3; 8 bases fit TRBD1. TRBV23-1 is identified as an open reading frame with a role that is uncertain. The CDR3 is 19 amino acids. V shed 0 bases, J shed 10 bases, and the junction held 21 bases outside the gene matches. CDR3 sequence reads: CASSQSREGQGLSSLAQYF. CDR3 DNA: TGCGCCAGCAGTCAATCGCGTGAAGGACAGGGCCTTTCCAGTTTGGCGCAGTATTTT.

This clonotype showed up many times. This chain joins TRBV12-3 or TRBV12-4 and TRBJ2-3; D call uncertain. The CDR3 is 14 residues long. With 2 bases removed from V and 7 bases from J, the gap between germline ends came to 13 bases. The CDR3 spells CASSLRASRNTQYF. CDR3 bases: TGTGCCAGCAGTTTACGGGCTAGTCGAAATACGCAGTATTTT.

At least ten counts were recorded for this clonotype. CDR3 bases: TGTGCCAGCAGTTTATCCAAAGAGACCCAGTACTTC. It specifies CASSLSKETQYF. The chain has TRBV28 and TRBJ2-5; D gene unclear. The CDR3 consists of 12 residues. CDR1 and CDR2 from the germline V gene are MDHEN and SYDVKM. With 1 base removed from V and 3 bases from J, the gap between germline ends came to 3 bases.

The chain is built from TRBV5-1 and TRBJ1-1; D perhaps matches TRBD1 (5 bases). The CDR3 covers 14 residues. V lost 4 bases, J lost 1 base, and 11 bases lay in between. In germline, CDR1 is SGHRS, CDR2 YFSETQ. The DNA for the CDR3 is TGCGCCAGCAGCACTGAGGGACGGAACACTGAAGCTTTCTTT. Residues: CASSTEGRNTEAFF. Based on the CDR3 plus reference TRBV5-1 and TRBJ1-1, the full variable domain is KAGVTQTPRYLIKTRGQQVTLSCSPISGHRSVSWYQQTPGQGLQFLFEYFSETQRNKGNFPGRFSGRQFSNSRSEMNVSTLELGDSALYLCASSTEGRNTEAFFGQGTRLTVV.

This clonotype has a count of ten or more. The rearrangement links TRBV5-6 to TRBJ2-1; D is unresolved. V lost 0 bases and J lost 2, with 9 bases in between. Germline V gene sequence: CDR1 SGHDT, CDR2 YYEEEE. The CDR3 length is 15 residues. The CDR3 DNA sequence: TGTGCCAGCAGCTTGGGACGGGCCCCCTACAATGAGCAGTTCTTC. This encodes CASSLGRAPYNEQFF.

This clonotype came up a few times. The chain joins TRBV14 to TRBJ2-1; the D gene is possibly TRBD2 (5 bases). Germline CDR1 SGHDN, CDR2 FVKESK. Trimming pared 0 bases from V and 5 bases from J, leaving 17 bases between. The CDR3 loop spans 17 amino acids. The CDR3, as DNA: TGTGCCAGCAGCCAAGACCTGCGGCTAGCTACCAACAATGAGCAGTTCTTC. It encodes CASSQDLRLATNNEQFF.

This clonotype was recorded a few times. The CDR3 DNA follows: TGTGCCAGCAGCATCATGGCCGGGACACCTAAACTTTCCTACGAGCAGTACTTC. Translation: CASSIMAGTPKLSYEQYF. The V call is TRBV11-2, the J call TRBJ2-7, with TRBD1 as a possible D gene (6 bases). The germline CDR1 and CDR2 sequences are SGHAT and FQNNGV. Trimming cost V 5 bases and J 1 base, with 24 bases left between them. The CDR3 length is 18 residues. Full variable domain (missing parts from reference TRBV11-2 and TRBJ2-7): EAGVAQSPRYKIIEKRQSVAFWCNPISGHATLYWYQQILGQGPKLLIQFQNNGVVDDSQLPKDRFSAERLKGVDSTLKIQPAKLEDSAVYLCASSIMAGTPKLSYEQYFGPGTRLTVT.

This clonotype was counted at least ten times. The rearrangement links TRBV7-8 to TRBJ2-1, with 8 positions matching TRBD1. Trimming at V came to 6 bases and at J to 8 bases, leaving 3 bases not matched to a gene. The CDR3 runs to 12 residues. Germline V gene data show CDR1 as SGHVS and CDR2 as FQNEAQ. CDR3 nucleotides: TGTGCCAGCAGGCAGGGGGCGGATGAGCAGTTCTTC. This codes for CASRQGADEQFF.

The rearrangement joins TRBV15 to TRBJ2-1; either TRBD1 or TRBD2 may supply D (5 bases each). The CDR3 length is 15 residues. Germline CDR1 reads LNHNV; CDR2 reads YYDKDF (reference sequence). V lost 0 bases to trimming and J lost 8 bases, with 14 bases between them. The CDR3 bases are TGTGCCACCAGCAGAGAAACCGGGGCGGGCCATGAGCAGTTCTTC. Its translation is CATSRETGAGHEQFF.

Turning to this clonotype: The junction does not match germline at one end; this may be a read error. The chain joins TRBV20-1 to TRBJ1-5, with D maybe TRBD1 (5 bases). Germline CDR1 reads DFQATT; CDR2 reads SNEGSKA (reference sequence). The CDR3 sequence is 13 residues long. The CDR3: CCARLGQDQPQHF. The CDR3 region has the DNA TGCTGTGCTAGATTGGGGCAGGATCAGCCCCAGCATTTT.

This clonotype was counted at least ten times. The chain couples TRBV5-1 to TRBJ2-7; 9 nucleotides line up with TRBD1. Germline loops: CDR1 SGHRS, CDR2 YFSETQ. The CDR3 length is 14 residues. V was clipped by 2 bases and J by 6 bases; unmatched bases: 6. CDR3 DNA sequence: TGCGCCAGCAGCTTATCCGGGACAGGGAGCGAGCAGTACTTC. This encodes CASSLSGTGSEQYF.

The chain employs TRBV20-1 and TRBJ1-1; D is uncertain. V dropped 5 bases and J dropped 4 bases, with 17 bases sitting between them. The germline V gene has CDR1 DFQATT and CDR2 SNEGSKA (reference sequence). This CDR3 spans 14 amino acids. The CDR3 nucleotides are TGCAGTGCTGGGCCTGTAGGAGCGGTCACTGAAGCTTTCTTT. Its translation: CSAGPVGAVTEAFF.

J is TRBJ2-7 and V is TRBV5-1; D remains ambiguous. Trimming removed 4 bases from V and 5 bases from J, with 19 bases in between. In germline, CDR1 is SGHRS, CDR2 YFSETQ. The CDR3 length is 15 residues. The CDR3 DNA reads TGCGCCAGCAGCCCCACCGACCTTACTGGCGACGAGCAGTACTTC. Residues: CASSPTDLTGDEQYF.

This clonotype has a count of ten or more. V and J are TRBV9 and TRBJ2-1; 8 nucleotides match TRBD2. The V and J ends lost 0 bases and 9 bases, in that order; junction bases with no gene match: 17. Germline loops: CDR1 SGDLS, CDR2 YYNGEE. The CDR3 length is 18 residues. The DNA of the CDR3 is TGTGCCAGCAGCGTAGCCCCACTAGCGGACCTAGGGGGAGGTGAGCAGTTCTTC. Its translation: CASSVAPLADLGGGEQFF.

The J gene is TRBJ2-2, the V gene TRBV20-1; D is perhaps TRBD2 (6 bases). Trimming shortened V by 0 bases and J by 6 bases, and 14 bases separated the two germline ends. From germline, CDR1 is DFQATT and CDR2 SNEGSKA (reference sequence). This CDR3 is built from 15 residues. The CDR3 region is CSARDRVGGAGELFF. CDR3 coding DNA: TGCAGTGCTAGAGATCGGGTGGGGGGAGCCGGGGAGCTGTTTTTT.

Many counts were recorded for this clonotype. The chain is built from TRBV5-6 and TRBJ2-1; TRBD2 agrees at 16 bases. This CDR3 is built from 17 residues. Germline V gene data show CDR1 as SGHDT and CDR2 as YYEEEE. V lost 3 bases, J lost 3 bases, and 3 bases stayed unmatched. CDR3 sequence: CASSWGLAGGYYNEQFF. The CDR3, as DNA: TGTGCCAGCAGCTGGGGACTAGCGGGAGGGTACTACAATGAGCAGTTCTTC.

This clonotype was counted only a few times. The CDR3 sequence is CASSFEDTEAFF. As DNA, the CDR3 is TGCGCCAGCAGCTTCGAAGACACTGAAGCTTTCTTT. V gene TRBV5-1 combines with J gene TRBJ1-1; no firm D call. This CDR3 has 12 amino acids. V shed 2 bases and J shed 3 bases, with 5 bases lying between them. Per germline, CDR1 SGHRS and CDR2 YFSETQ.

This clonotype has only a few counts. The gene calls are TRBV29-1 and TRBJ2-7, with a tentative D call TRBD1 (6 bases). Per the germline V gene, CDR1 is SQVTM and CDR2 is ANQGSEA. The V and J ends lost 3 bases and 0 bases respectively, with 9 bases between them. The CDR3 loop spans 13 amino acids. The CDR3 is CSVDKDSSYEQYF. In nucleotides, the CDR3 is TGCAGCGTTGATAAGGACAGCTCCTACGAGCAGTACTTC.

V gene TRBV6-2 or TRBV6-3 combines with J gene TRBJ2-2; 10 nucleotides match TRBD2. Germline assignment: CDR1 MNHEY and CDR2 SVGEGT. The J segment lost 0 bases and the V segment lost 4 bases, leaving 5 bases of the junction unmatched. This CDR3 comprises 17 residues. The CDR3 nucleotides are TGTGCCAGCAGTTTCGGACTAGCGGAGACGAACACCGGGGAGCTGTTTTTT. Its protein is CASSFGLAETNTGELFF.

This clonotype was seen many times. V usage is TRBV6-2 or TRBV6-3 and J usage is TRBJ2-7; 7 bases agree with TRBD1. There are 15 residues in the CDR3. Looked up from germline, CDR1 is MNHEY and CDR2 is SVGEGT. The V segment lost 4 bases and the J segment 5 bases; nucleotides outside the gene matches: 11. The CDR3 sequence is CASSLRQGKRNEQYF. The CDR3 region has the DNA TGTGCCAGCAGTTTGCGACAGGGCAAGCGGAACGAGCAGTACTTC.

This clonotype has more than one count but fewer than ten. The chain employs TRBV5-1 and TRBJ2-1, with TRBD2 as a possible D gene (6 bases). Germline loops: CDR1 SGHRS, CDR2 YFSETQ. CDR3 length: 14 amino acids. Trimming took off 0 bases at V and 5 bases at J, with 9 bases between the two ends. Here the CDR3 reads CASSLGDSNNEQFF. Written as DNA, the CDR3 is TGCGCCAGCAGCTTGGGGGACTCTAACAATGAGCAGTTCTTC.

The chain couples TRBV7-2 to TRBJ2-7; D remains unclear. CDR1 and CDR2 from the germline V gene are SGHTA and FQGNSA. CDR3 length: 13 residues. V gave up 0 bases and J gave up 3 bases, with 6 bases separating them. The DNA for the CDR3 is TGTGCCAGCAGCTTAGCGAACGACTACGAGCAGTACTTC. Its translation is CASSLANDYEQYF.

Only a few counts were recorded for this clonotype. The chain links TRBV6-1 to TRBJ2-7; 9 bases match TRBD2. CDR1 MNHNS and CDR2 SASEGT come from the germline V gene. CDR3 length: 15 amino acids. V shed 7 bases, J shed 2 bases, and the junction held 9 bases outside the gene matches. The CDR3 sequence: CASTASSGVAYEQYF. The CDR3 DNA follows: TGTGCCAGCACCGCCTCTAGCGGGGTTGCCTACGAGCAGTACTTC.

This clonotype was counted ten times or more. The chain uses TRBV7-3 and TRBJ2-1, with 8 bases fitting TRBD2. CDR1 is SGHTA and CDR2 is FQGTGA in the germline V gene. The CDR3 totals 15 residues. V trimming: 3 bases; J trimming: 4 bases; junction bases outside the gene matches: 5. The CDR3 DNA reads TGTGCCAGCAGCTTTCAAGCGGGAGAATACAATGAGCAGTTCTTC. Its protein is CASSFQAGEYNEQFF.

There are many counts of this clonotype. V and J are TRBV6-2 or TRBV6-3 and TRBJ2-7, with TRBD2 identical over 9 bases. Germline loops: CDR1 MNHEY, CDR2 SVGEGT. This CDR3 has 13 amino acids. The junction had 2 bases not matched to a gene; V was cut back by 2 bases and J by 6 bases. The CDR3 reads CASSYASGIEQYF. In DNA form, the CDR3 reads TGTGCCAGCAGTTACGCTAGCGGGATCGAGCAGTACTTC.

The CDR3: CSARDPGGIRYNEQFF. Here the CDR3 DNA reads TGCAGTGCTAGAGATCCGGGGGGGATCCGGTACAATGAGCAGTTCTTC. The J gene is TRBJ2-1, the V gene TRBV20-1; 8 nucleotides match TRBD2. CDR1 is DFQATT, CDR2 SNEGSKA, per germline (reference sequence). J was trimmed by 4 bases and V by 0 bases; bases with no gene match: 8. The CDR3 extends over 16 amino acids.